This TCR beta chain was captured by sequencing in a study of cytotoxic CD8 clonotypes in ibrutinib-treated CLL. Study-wide points: Clonotypes that were public were uncommon, and they contracted or stayed stable on treatment. Baseline clonality exceeded age-matched healthy donors and tracked circulating CD8+ T-cell counts.

Libraries were prepared by immunoSEQ multiplex PCR; TCRdb keeps only in-frame clonotypes and omits some of them. The data hold 40,000 or so clones, with over 50% observed a single time. Per the germline V gene, CDR1 is MGHDK and CDR2 is SYGVNS. The CDR3 loop spans 15 amino acids. The V and J ends lost 2 bases and 6 bases respectively, with 14 bases between them. Comment on this clone: Its specificity is not known.

This TCR came from a human donor with chronic lymphocytic leukemia. Sequencing used PBMCs, obtained after 24 months of ibrutinib treatment. The chain has TRBV25-1 and TRBJ2-1; TRBD2 is a possible D gene (5 bases). The CDR3 region has the DNA TGTGCCAGCAGTGAAGGGGTATCTCGGGGCAATGAGCAGTTCTTC. Protein product: CASSEGVSRGNEQFF.